A single sample is the source of the 6 T cell receptor beta chains below, sequenced in a study of blood T cell repertoires in COVID-19. Sequencing used immunoSEQ multiplex PCR; TCRdb keeps in-frame clones, though not all of them. Altogether around 84,000 clones are present, more than 75% being singletons, with the ten largest covering 7% to 9%. Sequencing was performed on peripheral blood. The receptors come from a man older than 75 with active or convalescent COVID-19.

V and J are TRBV19 and TRBJ1-1, with 9 bases aligning to TRBD1. The germline V gene encodes CDR1 LNHDA and CDR2 SQIVND (reference sequence). The CDR3 loop spans 14 amino acids. V shed 6 bases, J shed 3 bases, and the junction held 5 bases outside the gene matches. The CDR3 reads CASRSQGAYTEAFF. CDR3 nucleotides: TGTGCCAGTAGGTCACAGGGGGCTTACACTGAAGCTTTCTTT.

This clone was found a few times. The J gene is TRBJ2-5, the V gene TRBV4-2; D is possibly TRBD1 (5 bases). Germline values: CDR1 LGHNA, CDR2 YNFKEQ. Trimming shortened V by 1 base and J by 2 bases, and 8 bases separated the two germline ends. CDR3 length: 14 amino acids. CDR3 sequence (DNA): TGTGCCAGCAGCCAAGGGGGCATTCAAGAGACCCAGTACTTC. Its protein product is CASSQGGIQETQYF.

This sequence joins TRBV6-5 and TRBJ1-2; no clear D gene. The CDR3 is 14 amino acids. The germline CDR1 and CDR2 sequences are MNHEY and SVGAGI. V gave up 0 bases and J gave up 2 bases, with 7 bases separating them. CDR3 residues: CASSYSGGNYGYTF. As DNA, the CDR3 is TGTGCCAGCAGTTACTCAGGAGGGAACTATGGCTACACCTTC.

The rearrangement links TRBV21-1 to TRBJ1-5. TRBV21-1 is recorded as a pseudogene. CDR3 length: 16 residues. The CDR3: CASSKAFGACNQPQHF. In nucleotides, the CDR3 is TGTGCCAGCAGCAAAGCTTTCGGAGCGTGCAATCAGCCCCAGCATTTT.

This chain joins TRBV3-1 (or the pseudogene TRBV3-2) and TRBJ2-2, with 8 bases aligning to TRBD1. V lost 0 bases and J lost 6; bases outside the gene matches: 9. Germline V CDR1 and CDR2: LGHDT, YNNKEL (reference sequence). This CDR3 is 17 amino acids long. CDR3 amino acids: CASSQDPPGGLPGELFF. The CDR3 nucleotides read TGTGCCAGCAGCCAAGATCCCCCAGGGGGCTTACCCGGGGAGCTGTTTTTT.

V is TRBV7-2 and J is TRBJ2-1; D perhaps matches TRBD1 (5 bases). Trimming removed 3 bases from V and 9 bases from J, with 15 bases in between. CDR1 and CDR2 from the germline V gene are SGHTA and FQGNSA. CDR3 length: 14 amino acids. The DNA for the CDR3 is TGTGCCAGCAGCTTTTCCTCAGGGAACCGTGAGCAGTTCTTC. Translating it yields CASSFSSGNREQFF.